The sequence of this TCR beta chain was determined in a study of Graves' ophthalmopathy and Graves' hyperthyroidism. General observations from the study: Also, most clonotypes expanded in the thyroid above 0.001 frequency appeared in blood.

From RNA, the CDR3 regions of TCR beta chains were amplified and sequenced. RT-PCR in the first round used HTBI primers; a second-round multiplex PCR followed. TCRdb re-called the multiplex PCR reads with MiXCR, one entry per CDR3 protein. The sample carries 650,000 to 800,000 distinct CDR3 sequences, roughly 39% recorded once. Trimming left V 6 bases short and J 6 bases short, with 20 bases between. The CDR3 is made up of 14 amino acids. Germline V gene sequence: CDR1 SQVTM, CDR2 ANQGSEA. A remark on this clonotype: The antigen remains undetermined.

Sequenced: peripheral blood. This chain joins TRBV29-1 and TRBJ1-2, with a possible D match to TRBD1 (6 bases). This receptor was obtained from an adult man with Graves' ophthalmopathy. This CDR3 is CSVANGGANNGYTF. CDR3 in DNA: TGCAGCGTCGCTAACGGGGGGGCGAACAATGGCTACACCTTC.